This is a list of T cell receptor beta chains from one sample in a study of vaccination and CD4 T cells after COVID-19. MiXCR, run by TCRdb on the PCR reads, gives a single entry per CDR3 protein. The sample lists about 26,000 distinct CDR3 sequences; about 50% were seen once. The antigens these receptors bind are not known. The specimen comprised CD4+ T cells from blood, cultured in vitro, sampled before SARS-CoV-2 vaccination. These receptors originate from a human donor who received a COVID-19 vaccine. CDR3s include the opening cysteine and the closing phenylalanine or tryptophan. A D gene is named only where the DNA matches it firmly. The listing skips clone size in some rows; elsewhere it reads once, few, many or a size class.

clone_size | j_call | v_call | d_call | cdr3_nt | cdr3_aa
few | TRBJ1-2 | TRBV24-1 | NA | TGTGCCACCAGGTCCTCGGGGGGCAACTATGGCTACACCTTC | CATRSSGGNYGYTF
few | TRBJ1-1 | TRBV19 | NA | TGTGCCAGTACCACCCCCTCCGGCCTTTCTAACACTGAAGCTTTCTTT | CASTTPSGLSNTEAFF
NA | TRBJ1-1 | TRBV27 | NA | TGTGCCAGCAGTTTCGGGACGGGGGCCATGAACACTGAAGCTTTCTTT | CASSFGTGAMNTEAFF
NA | TRBJ2-7 | TRBV2 | NA | TGTGCCAGCAGTGAAGCGGATCCGCGGGACGAGCAGTACTTC | CASSEADPRDEQYF
NA | TRBJ2-7 | TRBV19 | NA | TGTGCCAGTAGTATATCAGGGCCCCCCGAGGAGCAGTACTTC | CASSISGPPEEQYF
once | TRBJ1-3 | TRBV12-3/TRBV12-4 | NA | TGTGCCACTACTATGTCTGGAAACACCATATATTTT | CATTMSGNTIYF
NA | TRBJ2-3 | TRBV5-1 | NA | TGCGCCAGCAGCTTGGTCAACATGGGTTTCACAGATACGCAGTATTTT | CASSLVNMGFTDTQYF
few | TRBJ2-1 | TRBV20-1 | TRBD1 | TGCAGTGCCCCGGACAGGACCTACAATGAGCAGTTCTTC | CSAPDRTYNEQFF
few | TRBJ2-3 | TRBV11-3 | NA | TGTGCCAGCAGCTTATGGCCAGGGGTGGGAGGTACGCAGTATTTT | CASSLWPGVGGTQYF
few | TRBJ2-7 | TRBV24-1 | NA | TGTGCCACCAGTGATTTGCGGGGGTACGAGCAGTACTTC | CATSDLRGYEQYF
NA | TRBJ1-5 | TRBV20-1 | NA | TGCAGTGCTAGGATGGCCCAGAATAGCAATCAGCCCCAGCATTTT | CSARMAQNSNQPQHF
NA | TRBJ1-6 | TRBV5-1 | NA | TGCGCCAGCAGCCGACGGGGCGTCCCTGATTCACCCCTCCACTTT | CASSRRGVPDSPLHF
NA | TRBJ2-3 | TRBV24-1 | NA | TGTGCCACCAGTGATCCCCACGGCAGGGTTGATACGCAGTATTTT | CATSDPHGRVDTQYF
NA | TRBJ1-4 | TRBV6-2/TRBV6-3 | NA | TGTGCCAGCAGTTACTCGAGAGGTCTCTCCCTGGTTTTT | CASSYSRGLSLVF
NA | TRBJ2-7 | TRBV28 | NA | TGTGCCAGCAGCCAGGGGAGATTCGAGCAGTACTTC | CASSQGRFEQYF
NA | TRBJ2-1 | TRBV11-2 | TRBD1 | TGTGCCAGCAGCCCCGGGGTGGGGACAGGGCCCAATGAGCAGTTCTTC | CASSPGVGTGPNEQFF
few | TRBJ1-6 | TRBV30 | NA | TGTGCCTGGGGTAATGAGGTATATAATTCACCCCTCCACTTT | CAWGNEVYNSPLHF
NA | TRBJ2-5 | TRBV19 | TRBD1 | TGTGCCAGTAGCAGTGGACAGGGGGCGACCCAGTACTTC | CASSSGQGATQYF
NA | TRBJ2-5 | TRBV19 | TRBD1 | TGTGCCAGTAGTGTCGACAGGGCGGAGACCCAGTACTTC | CASSVDRAETQYF
few | TRBJ1-2 | TRBV7-8 | NA | TGTGCCAGCAGCTTAGGGGTAGATTATGGCTACACCTTC | CASSLGVDYGYTF
NA | TRBJ1-4 | TRBV7-8 | NA | TGTGCCAGCAGCTTAGTTCCGGGGGAGACAACTAATGAAAAACTGTTTTTT | CASSLVPGETTNEKLFF
few | TRBJ1-1 | TRBV27 | TRBD1 | TGTGCCAGCAGTTTACGCAGGGGGCGGACTGAAGCTTTCTTT | CASSLRRGRTEAFF
NA | TRBJ2-3 | TRBV30 | NA | TGTGCCTGGAGTGGACAGGTAGCAGATACGCAGTATTTT | CAWSGQVADTQYF
NA | TRBJ1-1 | TRBV24-1 | TRBD1 | TGTGCCACCAGTGAAACCGGGACAGGGGAAGCTTTCTTT | CATSETGTGEAFF
NA | TRBJ2-2 | TRBV11-1 | TRBD1 | TGTGCCAGCAGCCCCCGGGACAGGTTGAACACCGGGGAGCTGTTTTTT | CASSPRDRLNTGELFF
NA | TRBJ2-7 | TRBV5-1 | TRBD2 | TGCGCCAGCAAGGGACTAGCGGGTATTGACGAGCAGTACTTC | CASKGLAGIDEQYF
NA | TRBJ2-7 | TRBV20-1 | NA | TGCAGTGGTACGAGGGGGTCGGACTACGAGCAGTACTTC | CSGTRGSDYEQYF
NA | TRBJ2-5 | TRBV2 | TRBD1 | TGTGCCAGCAGCCGACAGGGGGGACCCCAGGAGACCCAGTACTTC | CASSRQGGPQETQYF
NA | TRBJ1-3 | TRBV5-4 | NA | TGTGCCAGCAGCTTGCCAGGACCTTCAAACACCATATATTTT | CASSLPGPSNTIYF
few | TRBJ1-5 | TRBV19 | TRBD1 | TGTGCCAGTAGTTCACAGTTCGTCGGGACAGGGTACAATCAGCCCCAGCATTTT | CASSSQFVGTGYNQPQHF
NA | TRBJ2-7 | TRBV5-1 | NA | TGCGCCAGCAGCCGCGGTACCTTTTACGAGCAGTACTTC | CASSRGTFYEQYF